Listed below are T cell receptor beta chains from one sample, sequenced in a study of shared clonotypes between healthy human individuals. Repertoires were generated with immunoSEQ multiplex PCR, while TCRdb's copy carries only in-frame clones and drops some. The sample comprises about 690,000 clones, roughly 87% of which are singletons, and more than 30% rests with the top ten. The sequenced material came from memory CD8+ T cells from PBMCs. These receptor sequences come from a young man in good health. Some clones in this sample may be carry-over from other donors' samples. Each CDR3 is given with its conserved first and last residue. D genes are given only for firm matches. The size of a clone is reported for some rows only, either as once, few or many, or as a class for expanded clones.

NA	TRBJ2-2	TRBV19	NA	CASSILPEAGELFF	TGTGCCAGTAGTATCCTCCCAGAGGCCGGGGAGCTGTTTTTT
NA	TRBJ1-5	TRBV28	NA	CASSSAGNQPQHF	TGTGCCAGCAGTTCGGCGGGCAATCAGCCCCAGCATTTT
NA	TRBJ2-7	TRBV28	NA	CASSFPAESSYEQYF	TGTGCCAGCAGTTTTCCGGCGGAAAGCTCCTACGAGCAGTACTTC
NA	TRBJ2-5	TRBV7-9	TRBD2	CASSLSGRGETQYF	TGTGCCAGCAGCCTAAGCGGGCGGGGGGAGACCCAGTACTTC
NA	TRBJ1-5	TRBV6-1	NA	CASRVLGYSNQPQHF	TGTGCCAGCAGGGTCCTAGGATATAGCAATCAGCCCCAGCATTTT
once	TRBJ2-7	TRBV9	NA	CASSVGDGARYEQYF	TGTGCCAGCAGCGTAGGGGACGGAGCCAGGTACGAGCAGTACTTC
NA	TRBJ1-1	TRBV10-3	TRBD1	CAISESPGGGTEAFF	TGTGCCATCAGTGAGTCGCCAGGGGGAGGTACTGAAGCTTTCTTT
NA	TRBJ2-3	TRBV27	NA	CASSRLGVLDPDTQYF	TGTGCCAGCAGTCGCCTCGGGGTGTTGGATCCAGATACGCAGTATTTT
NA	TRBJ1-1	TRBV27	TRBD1	CASSFTGQGAEAFF	TGTGCCAGCAGTTTTACCGGACAGGGCGCTGAAGCTTTCTTT
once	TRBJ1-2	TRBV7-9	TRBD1	CASSSEDRGNYGYTF	TGTGCCAGCAGCTCAGAGGACAGGGGAAACTATGGCTACACCTTC
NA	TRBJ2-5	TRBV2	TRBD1	CASSEGQGGETQYF	TGTGCCAGCAGTGAAGGACAGGGGGGCGAGACCCAGTACTTC
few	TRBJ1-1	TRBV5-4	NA	CASSFAESYEAFF	TGTGCCAGCAGCTTTGCCGAATCGTATGAAGCTTTCTTT
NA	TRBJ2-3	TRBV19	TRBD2	CASRPRLAGEADTQYF	TGTGCCAGTAGACCGCGACTAGCGGGAGAGGCAGATACGCAGTATTTT
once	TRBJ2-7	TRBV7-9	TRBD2	CASSYGSGGYEQYF	TGTGCCAGCAGCTATGGCTCGGGGGGTTACGAGCAGTACTTC
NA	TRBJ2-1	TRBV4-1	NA	CASSHAPTDVEFF	TGCGCCAGCAGCCATGCCCCGACGGACGTGGAATTCTTC
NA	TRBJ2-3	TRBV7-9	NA	CASSYPGASTDTQYF	TGTGCCAGCAGTTACCCGGGAGCTAGCACAGATACGCAGTATTTT
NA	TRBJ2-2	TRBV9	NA	CASSVDVRREWTGELFF	TGTGCCAGCAGCGTAGATGTAAGGAGGGAATGGACCGGGGAGCTGTTTTTT
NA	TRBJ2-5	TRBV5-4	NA	CASSLRIGIRGQETQYF	TGTGCCAGCAGCTTGCGTATCGGGATAAGGGGGCAAGAGACCCAGTACTTC
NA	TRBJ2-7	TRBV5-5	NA	CASSLFARGPLEQYF	TGTGCCAGCAGCTTGTTTGCCAGGGGTCCTCTCGAGCAGTACTTC
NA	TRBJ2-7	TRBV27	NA	CASSSLRDVAYEQYF	TGTGCCAGCAGTTCCCTCCGGGACGTTGCCTACGAGCAGTACTTC
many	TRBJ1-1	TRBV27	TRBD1	CAAGQGRTEAFF	TGTGCCGCAGGACAGGGAAGGACTGAAGCTTTCTTT
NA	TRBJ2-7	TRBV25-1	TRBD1	CASSERTGFRGEEQYF	TGTGCCAGCAGTGAACGGACAGGGTTTCGGGGCGAGGAGCAGTACTTC
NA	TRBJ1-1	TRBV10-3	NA	CAISQGLNTEAFF	TGTGCCATCAGCCAGGGTCTGAACACTGAAGCTTTCTTT
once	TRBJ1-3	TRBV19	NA	CASSIIISSGNTIYF	TGTGCCAGTAGTATTATCATCAGCTCTGGAAACACCATATATTTT
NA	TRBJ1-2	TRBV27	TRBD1	CASGLSQGAGYGYTF	TGTGCCAGCGGGCTCTCGCAGGGGGCCGGCTATGGCTACACCTTC
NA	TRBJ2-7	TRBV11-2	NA	CASNLGGYYEQYF	TGTGCCAGCAACCTGGGAGGTTATTACGAGCAGTACTTC
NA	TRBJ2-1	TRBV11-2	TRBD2	CASTVGTSGRDEQFF	TGTGCCAGCACCGTCGGGACTAGCGGGAGGGATGAGCAGTTCTTC
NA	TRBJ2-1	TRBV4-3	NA	CASSQGTANYNEQFF	TGCGCCAGCAGCCAAGGGACAGCCAACTACAATGAGCAGTTCTTC
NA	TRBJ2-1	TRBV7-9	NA	CASENQPHEQFF	TGTGCCAGCGAGAACCAGCCCCATGAGCAGTTCTTC
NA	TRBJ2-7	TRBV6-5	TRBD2	CASSYSGLAAYEQYF	TGTGCCAGCAGTTACTCGGGACTAGCGGCCTACGAGCAGTACTTC
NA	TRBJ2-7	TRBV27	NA	CASSLSAAAYEQYF	TGTGCCAGCAGTTTATCAGCAGCCGCCTACGAGCAGTACTTC
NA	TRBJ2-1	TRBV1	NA	CTSSSGDHQPKESESEQFF	TGCACCAGCAGCTCCGGGGACCATCAGCCAAAGGAGTCGGAAAGTGAGCAGTTCTTC
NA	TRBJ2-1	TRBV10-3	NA	CAISELTGVYNEQFF	TGTGCCATCAGTGAGCTAACCGGGGTCTACAATGAGCAGTTCTTC
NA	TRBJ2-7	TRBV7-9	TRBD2	CASSSQGTSYEQYF	TGTGCCAGCAGCTCACAAGGGACTAGCTACGAGCAGTACTTC
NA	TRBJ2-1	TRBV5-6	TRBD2	CASSLLGLADEQFF	TGTGCCAGCAGCTTACTGGGACTAGCCGATGAGCAGTTCTTC
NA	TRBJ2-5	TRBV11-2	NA	CASNPRASYQETQYF	TGTGCCAGCAATCCCAGGGCCTCTTACCAAGAGACCCAGTACTTC
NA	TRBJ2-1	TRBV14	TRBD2	CASSLALAGTNEQFF	TGTGCCAGCAGCCTAGCACTAGCGGGGACCAATGAGCAGTTCTTC
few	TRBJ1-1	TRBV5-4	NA	CASSLGERPEAFF	TGTGCCAGCAGCTTGGGGGAGCGCCCTGAAGCTTTCTTT
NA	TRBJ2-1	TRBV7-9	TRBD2	CASSSSGLADTYNEQFF	TGTGCCAGCAGCTCATCCGGCCTAGCGGACACCTACAATGAGCAGTTCTTC
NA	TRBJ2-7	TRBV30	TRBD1	CAWTDRASSYEQYF	TGTGCCTGGACGGACAGGGCGAGCTCCTACGAGCAGTACTTC
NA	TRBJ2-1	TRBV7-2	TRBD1	CASSSDRGFISEQFF	TGTGCCAGCAGCTCGGACAGGGGCTTTATCTCTGAGCAGTTCTTC
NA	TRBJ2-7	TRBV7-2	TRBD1	CASSLIPGQGPYEQYF	TGTGCCAGCAGCTTAATTCCGGGACAGGGCCCCTACGAGCAGTACTTC
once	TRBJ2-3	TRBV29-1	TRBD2	CSVATSGRVSADTQYF	TGCAGCGTTGCCACTAGCGGGAGGGTAAGCGCAGATACGCAGTATTTT
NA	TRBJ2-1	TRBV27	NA	CASSLLGTKYNEQFF	TGTGCCAGCAGTTTATTGGGGACAAAATACAATGAGCAGTTCTTC
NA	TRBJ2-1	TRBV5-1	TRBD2	CASSLASGAFNEQFF	TGCGCCAGCAGCTTGGCCAGCGGGGCTTTTAATGAGCAGTTCTTC
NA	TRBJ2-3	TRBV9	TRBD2	CATRRVVAGFDTQYF	TGTGCCACCCGCCGGGTGGTAGCGGGATTTGACACGCAGTATTTT
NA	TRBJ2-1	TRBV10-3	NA	CAISETSYNEQFF	TGTGCCATCAGTGAGACTAGCTACAATGAGCAGTTCTTC
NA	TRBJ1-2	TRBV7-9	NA	CASSLGGGAGGYTF	TGTGCCAGCAGCTTGGGAGGAGGGGCAGGTGGCTACACCTTC
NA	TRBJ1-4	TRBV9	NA	CASSETARGEKLFF	TGTGCCAGCAGCGAGACAGCACGAGGGGAAAAACTGTTTTTT
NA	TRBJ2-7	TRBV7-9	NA	CASSQKGLPYEQYF	TGTGCCAGCAGCCAAAAGGGACTTCCCTACGAGCAGTACTTC
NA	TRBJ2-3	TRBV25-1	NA	CASSAFRGRTDTQYF	TGTGCCAGCAGTGCGTTCAGGGGAAGGACAGATACGCAGTATTTT
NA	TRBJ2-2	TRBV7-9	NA	CASSLGANTGELFF	TGTGCCAGCAGCTTGGGAGCGAACACCGGGGAGCTGTTTTTT
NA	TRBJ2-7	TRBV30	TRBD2	CAWSPGGNEQYF	TGTGCCTGGAGTCCGGGAGGTAACGAGCAGTACTTC
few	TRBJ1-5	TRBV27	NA	CASSSWPGWPQHF	TGTGCCAGCAGCTCTTGGCCTGGGTGGCCCCAGCATTTT
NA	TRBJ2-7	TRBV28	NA	CASSLARNFPQYYEQYF	TGTGCCAGCAGTTTAGCTCGTAACTTCCCACAATACTACGAGCAGTACTTC
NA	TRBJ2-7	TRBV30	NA	CAWSHGSIEQYF	TGTGCCTGGAGTCACGGTTCGATCGAGCAGTACTTC
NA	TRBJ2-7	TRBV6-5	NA	CASSYVGGEQYEQYF	TGTGCCAGCAGTTACGTAGGGGGGGAGCAATACGAGCAGTACTTC